This T cell receptor (beta chain) was identified in a study of siplizumab effects on memory and regulatory T cells. CDR1 is MNHNS and CDR2 is SASEGT in the germline V gene. There are 11 residues in the CDR3. Trimming shortened V by 8 bases and J by 5 bases, and 9 bases separated the two germline ends. Data came from immunoSEQ multiplex PCR; TCRdb stores just in-frame clones and leaves some out. The table shows about 97,000 clones, with nearly 95% occurring only once. This receptor was taken from a human donor in good health. Sequenced input: non-Treg CD4+ T cells sorted from blood. This chain connects TRBV6-1 to TRBJ1-1; D remains ambiguous. The CDR3 spells CASVRQTEAFF. For the CDR3, the DNA is TGTGCCAGCGTAAGACAAACTGAAGCTTTCTTT.